What follows is one T cell receptor (beta chain) and its context. Patients chosen for sequencing had shown CD8+CD57+ cell expansion by flow cytometry. This entry belongs to a study of CD8+CD57+ T cells in acquired aplastic anemia. Trimming removed 0 bases from V and 8 bases from J; junction bases left unmatched: 7. The CDR3 loop spans 15 amino acids. Germline assignment: CDR1 DFQATT and CDR2 SNEGSKA (reference sequence). TCR beta VDJ and CDR3 profiles were obtained from a genomic DNA template. MiXCR, run by TCRdb on the reads, gives a single entry per CDR3 protein. The sample includes some 150,000 distinct CDR3 sequences, 71% of them seen just once.

This sequence joins TRBV20-1 and TRBJ1-4, with 9 bases that match TRBD1. This receptor was obtained from a human donor with aplastic anemia. What was sequenced was sorted CD4+, CD8+, or CD8+CD57+ T cells (not recorded which) from PBMCs. The CDR3 DNA sequence: TGCAGTGCTAGAGATTCGGGACAGGGAGGAGAAAAACTGTTTTTT. Protein product: CSARDSGQGGEKLFF.